The next 5 T cell receptor beta chains were all read from a single sample in a study of OX40 agonist ivuxolimab in advanced cancers. Libraries were prepared by immunoSEQ multiplex PCR; TCRdb keeps only in-frame clonotypes and omits some of them. This table has about 66,000 clones, roughly 80% appearing once. Material: CD4+ or CD8+ T cells sorted from blood, obtained in a trial of the OX40 agonist ivuxolimab. These receptors were taken from an adult with an advanced solid tumor such as melanoma, head and neck, liver or kidney cancer.

The CDR3 nucleotides read TGTGCCAGCAGCTTACAGAGCAACACCGGGGAGCTGTTTTTT. Translation: CASSLQSNTGELFF. V gene TRBV7-6 combines with J gene TRBJ2-2; D uncertain. Germline V gene lookup returns CDR1 SGHVS and CDR2 FNYEAQ. This CDR3 comprises 14 residues. Trimming pared 2 bases from V and 2 bases from J, leaving 6 bases between.

CDR3 DNA: TGTGCCAGCACCGGGACAGGAATATACAATGAGCAGTTCTTC. Its protein product is CASTGTGIYNEQFF. The V and J genes are TRBV6-5 and TRBJ2-1, with TRBD1 matching 8 bases. V lost 7 bases to trimming and J lost 4 bases; unmatched junction nucleotides: 6. Germline assignment: CDR1 MNHEY and CDR2 SVGAGI. CDR3 length: 14 residues.

The V gene is TRBV28, the J gene TRBJ1-1, with 8 nucleotides matching TRBD1. The CDR3 has 14 amino acids. Germline V gene lookup returns CDR1 MDHEN and CDR2 SYDVKM. Trimming removed 2 bases from V and 11 bases from J; junction bases left unmatched: 10. CDR3 protein: CASSLARTGLLAFF. The CDR3 nucleotides are TGTGCCAGCAGTTTAGCTAGGACAGGGTTATTGGCTTTCTTT.

The gene calls are TRBV5-4 and TRBJ1-6, with D possibly TRBD1 on 5 matching bases. The CDR3 has 14 residues. CDR1 is SGHNT, CDR2 YYREEE, per germline (reference sequence). Trimming removed 4 bases at V and 10 bases at J, with 15 bases between. CDR3 sequence reads: CASSPGGVGSPLHF. The CDR3 DNA reads TGTGCCAGCAGCCCTGGGGGGGTGGGATCACCCCTCCACTTT.

The chain recombines TRBV2 with TRBJ2-5; 9 bases align to TRBD2. CDR1 and CDR2 from the germline V gene are SNHLY and FYNNEI. V trimming: 3 bases; J trimming: 5 bases; junction bases outside the gene matches: 1. The CDR3 has 13 amino acids. CDR3 bases: TGTGCCAGCAGTGAGCGGGAGGGTGAGACCCAGTACTTC. Translation gives CASSEREGETQYF.